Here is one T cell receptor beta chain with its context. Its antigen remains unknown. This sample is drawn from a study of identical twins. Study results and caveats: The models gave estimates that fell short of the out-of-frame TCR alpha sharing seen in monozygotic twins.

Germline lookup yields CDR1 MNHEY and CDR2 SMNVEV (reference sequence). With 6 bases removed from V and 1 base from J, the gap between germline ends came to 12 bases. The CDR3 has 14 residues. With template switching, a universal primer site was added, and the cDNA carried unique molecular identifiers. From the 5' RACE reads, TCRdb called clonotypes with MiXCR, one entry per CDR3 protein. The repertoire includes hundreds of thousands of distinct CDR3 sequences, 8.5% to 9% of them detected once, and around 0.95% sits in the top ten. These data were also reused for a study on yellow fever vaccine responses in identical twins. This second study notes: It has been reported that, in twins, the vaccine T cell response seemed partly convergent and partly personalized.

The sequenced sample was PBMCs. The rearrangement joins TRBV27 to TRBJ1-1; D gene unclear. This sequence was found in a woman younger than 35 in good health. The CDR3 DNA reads TGTGCCAGCAGGCCCCTTCCGGCGAACACTGAAGCTTTCTTT. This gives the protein CASRPLPANTEAFF.